These 26 T cell receptor beta chains were sequenced from one sample in a study of identifying expanded T cells in peripheral blood. Assay: immunoSEQ multiplex PCR; the TCRdb copy retains only in-frame clones and omits some. The sample lists more than 85,000 clones, approximately 90% occurring once. The source material was blood. All receptors derive from a person aged 18 to 75 in good health.

This clone was detected only once. This rearrangement joins TRBV9 to TRBJ2-2, with D unclear. CDR1 and CDR2 from the germline V gene are SGDLS and YYNGEE. With 0 bases removed from V and 4 bases from J, the gap between germline ends came to 10 bases. The CDR3 has 15 residues. DNA for the CDR3: TGTGCCAGCAGCGTAGAGGGCGCCTTCACCGGGGAGCTGTTTTTT. It is translated as CASSVEGAFTGELFF.

The chain couples TRBV2 to TRBJ2-2, with 8 bases identical to TRBD1. This CDR3 contains 16 residues. The J segment lost 0 bases and the V segment lost 3 bases, leaving 3 bases of the junction unmatched. Germline V gives CDR1 SNHLY, CDR2 FYNNEI. Here the CDR3 reads CASSDLDRANTGELFF. For the CDR3, the DNA is TGTGCCAGCAGTGATTTGGACAGGGCGAACACCGGGGAGCTGTTTTTT.

The gene calls are TRBV5-1 and TRBJ1-1; tentatively, D is TRBD1 (5 bases). CDR3 length equals 15 residues. Per the germline V gene, CDR1 is SGHRS and CDR2 is YFSETQ. V shed 4 bases and J shed 1 base, with 14 bases lying between them. CDR3 sequence reads: CASSPRGTGNTEAFF. The CDR3 bases are TGCGCCAGCAGCCCGAGAGGGACGGGGAACACTGAAGCTTTCTTT.

This clone appeared a few times. The chain joins TRBV11-2 to TRBJ1-3; D possibly corresponds to TRBD1 (5 bases). This CDR3 contains 17 residues. Trimming shortened V by 0 bases and J by 1 base, and 13 bases separated the two germline ends. Germline V CDR1 and CDR2: SGHAT, FQNNGV. CDR3 in amino acids: CASSLDRRGLSGNTIYF. CDR3 nucleotides: TGTGCCAGCAGCTTAGATCGGAGGGGACTTTCTGGAAACACCATATATTTT.

The chain couples TRBV5-1 to TRBJ1-5; D gene uncertain. The CDR3 runs to 13 residues. The germline gives CDR1 SGHRS, CDR2 YFSETQ. Trimming removed 5 bases from V and 4 bases from J, with 10 bases in between. CDR3 sequence (DNA): TGCGCCAGCAGTCGTGGGTCAAATCAGCCCCAGCATTTT. This codes for CASSRGSNQPQHF. Drawing the rest from reference TRBV5-1 and TRBJ1-5, the complete variable domain is KAGVTQTPRYLIKTRGQQVTLSCSPISGHRSVSWYQQTPGQGLQFLFEYFSETQRNKGNFPGRFSGRQFSNSRSEMNVSTLELGDSALYLCASSRGSNQPQHFGDGTRLSIL.

Concerning this clone: The same CDR3 can be traced to other DNA sequences in this sample. The chain has TRBV5-1 and TRBJ2-7; 8 positions match TRBD2. V was clipped by 1 base and J by 1 base; unmatched bases: 1. The CDR3 spans 14 residues. Per germline, CDR1 SGHRS and CDR2 YFSETQ. The CDR3 region is CASSLTSGSYEQYF. In DNA, the CDR3 is TGCGCCAGCAGCTTGACTAGCGGATCCTACGAGCAGTACTTC.

This clone has just one count. The chain has TRBV28 and TRBJ2-1, with D unclear. The CDR3 extends over 14 amino acids. Per germline, CDR1 MDHEN and CDR2 SYDVKM. V dropped 5 bases and J dropped 3 bases, with 11 bases sitting between them. DNA for the CDR3: TGTGCCAGCAGTCCCCCCACCTTCTACAATGAGCAGTTCTTC. Translating gives CASSPPTFYNEQFF. Filled out from reference TRBV28 and TRBJ2-1, the complete variable domain reads DVKVTQSSRYLVKRTGEKVFLECVQDMDHENMFWYRQDPGLGLRLIYFSYDVKMKEKGDIPEGYSVSREKKERFSLILESASTNQTSMYLCASSPPTFYNEQFFGPGTRLTVL.

The chain combines TRBV27 with TRBJ2-1; TRBD1 matches at 10 bases. This CDR3 region has 16 residues. Germline loops: CDR1 MNHEY, CDR2 SMNVEV (reference sequence). Trimming cost V 6 bases and J 13 bases; bases outside gene matches: 18. CDR3 region: CASSRDRGRGVKKQFF. DNA of the CDR3: TGTGCCAGCAGCCGGGACAGGGGTAGGGGGGTAAAAAAACAGTTCTTC.

The chain employs TRBV29-1 and TRBJ2-1; maybe TRBD1 (5 bases). The CDR3 runs to 12 residues. V was cut by 2 bases and J by 8 bases, with 10 bases left in between. From germline, CDR1 is SQVTM and CDR2 ANQGSEA. The CDR3 sequence: CSVEQGSYEQFF. The CDR3 DNA sequence: TGCAGCGTTGAACAGGGTAGCTATGAGCAGTTCTTC.

V is TRBV6-4 and J is TRBJ2-5, with TRBD1 as a possible D gene (5 bases). This CDR3 spans 13 amino acids. Trimming shortened V by 4 bases and J by 2 bases, and 8 bases separated the two germline ends. Looked up from germline, CDR1 is MRHNA and CDR2 is SNTAGT. CDR3 residues: CASSVTGQETQYF. The CDR3 nucleotides read TGTGCCAGCAGTGTCACAGGACAAGAGACCCAGTACTTC.

This rearrangement joins TRBV5-1 to TRBJ2-3; TRBD2 might be the D (5 bases). With 2 bases removed from V and 5 bases from J, the gap between germline ends came to 15 bases. Per germline, CDR1 SGHRS and CDR2 YFSETQ. This CDR3 has 15 amino acids. CDR3 sequence: CASSFQLGQGDTQYF. CDR3 DNA: TGCGCCAGCAGCTTCCAACTAGGCCAAGGAGATACGCAGTATTTT.

The J gene is TRBJ1-2, the V gene TRBV6-5; perhaps TRBD1 as D (5 bases). CDR3 length equals 14 residues. In germline, CDR1 is MNHEY, CDR2 SVGAGI. V gave up 0 bases and J gave up 3 bases, with 8 bases separating them. The CDR3 region is CASSYSQGHYGYTF. For the CDR3, the DNA is TGTGCCAGCAGTTACTCGCAGGGTCACTATGGCTACACCTTC.

The chain couples TRBV19 to TRBJ1-2, with 7 bases aligning to TRBD1. There are 13 residues in the CDR3. Germline values: CDR1 LNHDA, CDR2 SQIVND (reference sequence). With 8 bases clipped from V and 4 bases from J, the junction kept 7 bases outside the gene matches. The CDR3: CASGTGTVYGYTF. DNA of the CDR3: TGTGCCAGTGGGACCGGGACAGTCTATGGCTACACCTTC. The whole variable domain, filled in from reference TRBV19 and TRBJ1-2, reads DGGITQSPKYLFRKEGQNVTLSCEQNLNHDAMYWYRQDPGQGLRLIYYSQIVNDFQKGDIAEGYSVSREKKESFPLTVTSAQKNPTAFYLCASGTGTVYGYTFGSGTRLTVV.

This chain joins TRBV28 and TRBJ2-4, with D possibly TRBD2 on 5 matching bases. V dropped 4 bases and J dropped 0 bases, with 7 bases sitting between them. The length of the CDR3 is 14 residues. Germline loops: CDR1 MDHEN, CDR2 SYDVKM. The CDR3 DNA reads TGTGCCAGCAGTTCCGGGATAGCCAAAAACATTCAGTACTTC. Its translation: CASSSGIAKNIQYF. The complete variable domain, with remaining parts taken from reference TRBV28 and TRBJ2-4, reads DVKVTQSSRYLVKRTGEKVFLECVQDMDHENMFWYRQDPGLGLRLIYFSYDVKMKEKGDIPEGYSVSREKKERFSLILESASTNQTSMYLCASSSGIAKNIQYFGAGTRLSVL.

This chain uses TRBV6-5 with TRBJ1-2; TRBD1 aligns across 8 bases. This CDR3 is built from 14 residues. CDR1 is MNHEY and CDR2 is SVGAGI in the germline V gene. V lost 5 bases, J lost 8 bases, and 10 bases stayed unmatched. The CDR3 here is CASSEMGTGEGYTF. The CDR3 DNA reads TGTGCCAGCAGTGAAATGGGGACAGGCGAGGGCTACACCTTC.

The CDR3 protein is CASSSPSGGTDTQYF. In nucleotides, the CDR3 is TGTGCCAGCAGCTCCCCTTCGGGCGGCACAGATACGCAGTATTTT. V usage is TRBV7-3 and J usage is TRBJ2-3; D is ambiguous. The CDR3 consists of 15 residues. Germline values: CDR1 SGHTA, CDR2 FQGTGA. V was pared by 4 bases and J by 1 base, with 12 bases between. The full variable domain, in which reference TRBV7-3 and TRBJ2-3 provide the parts outside the CDR3, is GAGVSQTPSNKVTEKGKYVELRCDPISGHTALYWYRQSLGQGPEFLIYFQGTGAADDSGLPNDRFFAVRPEGSVSTLKIQRTERGDSAVYLCASSSPSGGTDTQYFGPGTRLTVL.

This chain links TRBV6-4 with TRBJ1-2; weak D call: TRBD1 (5 bases). V was shortened by 6 bases and J by 4 bases, with 12 bases between the two germline ends. The V gene's germline CDR1 is MRHNA and CDR2 SNTAGT. This CDR3 spans 13 amino acids. The chain's CDR3 is CASSEGVGYGYTF. As DNA, the CDR3 is TGTGCCAGCAGCGAAGGGGTGGGCTATGGCTACACCTTC.

This chain links TRBV15 with TRBJ1-2, with 10 bases aligning to TRBD1. CDR1 is LNHNV and CDR2 is YYDKDF in the germline V gene (reference sequence). Trimming at V came to 0 bases and at J to 7 bases, leaving 5 bases not matched to a gene. This CDR3 is 15 amino acids long. This chain's CDR3 is CATSRDGTGEGGYTF. The CDR3 DNA sequence: TGTGCCACCAGCAGAGACGGGACAGGGGAGGGTGGCTACACCTTC.

The chain carries TRBV14 and TRBJ2-7, with a weak D call TRBD1 (6 bases). V lost 3 bases and J lost 0, with 15 bases in between. Germline loops: CDR1 SGHDN, CDR2 FVKESK. CDR3 size: 16 residues. CDR3 nucleotides: TGTGCCAGCAGCCAGGGGGACACCCTCCACTCCTACGAGCAGTACTTC. It is translated as CASSQGDTLHSYEQYF. The full variable domain, in which reference TRBV14 and TRBJ2-7 provide the parts outside the CDR3, is EAGVTQFPSHSVIEKGQTVTLRCDPISGHDNLYWYRRVMGKEIKFLLHFVKESKQDESGMPNNRFLAERTGGTYSTLKVQPAELEDSGVYFCASSQGDTLHSYEQYFGPGTRLTVT.

The chain couples TRBV30 to TRBJ2-7; 9 bases fit TRBD1. Germline CDR1 GTSNPN, CDR2 SVGIG (reference sequence). V was pared by 3 bases and J by 7 bases, with 4 bases of the junction left unmatched. This CDR3 is built from 12 residues. CDR3 protein: CAWRTGGGEQYF. CDR3 nucleotides: TGTGCCTGGAGGACAGGGGGAGGAGAGCAGTACTTC.

This chain connects TRBV2 to TRBJ2-5; D gene unclear. Trimming left V 6 bases short and J 7 bases short, with 9 bases between. The CDR3 sequence is 11 residues long. CDR1 SNHLY and CDR2 FYNNEI come from the germline V gene. CDR3 loop: CASSTVGTQYF. CDR3 nucleotide sequence: TGTGCCAGCAGCACAGTGGGGACCCAGTACTTC.

This chain links TRBV6-5 with TRBJ2-1; D might be TRBD1 or TRBD2, each matching 5 bases. The V gene's germline CDR1 is MNHEY and CDR2 SVGAGI. There are 15 residues in the CDR3. The germline V and J ends were trimmed by 0 bases and 9 bases, with 15 bases remaining between them. In nucleotides, the CDR3 is TGTGCCAGCAGTTACTCGAGAGGGGCCCTAGGTGAGCAGTTCTTC. Residues: CASSYSRGALGEQFF.

The chain employs TRBV7-2 and TRBJ2-1, with 9 bases lining up with TRBD2. In germline, CDR1 is SGHTA, CDR2 FQGNSA. This CDR3 has 14 amino acids. V trimming: 1 base; J trimming: 10 bases; junction bases outside the gene matches: 5. DNA for the CDR3: TGTGCCAGCAGCTTAGGGCGGGGGGGCCTCGAGCAGTTCTTC. This encodes CASSLGRGGLEQFF.

The V gene is TRBV2, the J gene TRBJ2-5; 9 bases map to TRBD1. The germline V gene has CDR1 SNHLY and CDR2 FYNNEI. The CDR3 spans 16 residues. The V and J ends lost 8 bases and 2 bases, in that order; junction bases with no gene match: 12. Here the CDR3 reads CASPADRGAPQETQYF. The CDR3, as DNA: TGTGCCAGCCCCGCTGACAGGGGGGCTCCACAAGAGACCCAGTACTTC.

The rearrangement links TRBV7-9 to TRBJ1-1; tentative D call: TRBD1 (6 bases). This CDR3 is 12 amino acids long. V was trimmed by 5 bases and J by 4 bases, leaving 8 bases between them. The germline V gene encodes CDR1 SEHNR and CDR2 FQNEAQ (reference sequence). The CDR3 sequence: CASSEGGTEAFF. Written as DNA, the CDR3 is TGTGCCAGCAGCGAAGGGGGCACTGAAGCTTTCTTT.

This rearrangement joins TRBV6-5 to TRBJ1-1, with a weak D call TRBD1 (5 bases). This CDR3 has 15 residues. Trimming cost V 2 bases and J 4 bases, with 14 bases left between them. Germline lookup yields CDR1 MNHEY and CDR2 SVGAGI. In nucleotides, the CDR3 is TGTGCCAGCAGTTACAAGGGGAGGGAGGGCACTGAAGCTTTCTTT. Protein: CASSYKGREGTEAFF.